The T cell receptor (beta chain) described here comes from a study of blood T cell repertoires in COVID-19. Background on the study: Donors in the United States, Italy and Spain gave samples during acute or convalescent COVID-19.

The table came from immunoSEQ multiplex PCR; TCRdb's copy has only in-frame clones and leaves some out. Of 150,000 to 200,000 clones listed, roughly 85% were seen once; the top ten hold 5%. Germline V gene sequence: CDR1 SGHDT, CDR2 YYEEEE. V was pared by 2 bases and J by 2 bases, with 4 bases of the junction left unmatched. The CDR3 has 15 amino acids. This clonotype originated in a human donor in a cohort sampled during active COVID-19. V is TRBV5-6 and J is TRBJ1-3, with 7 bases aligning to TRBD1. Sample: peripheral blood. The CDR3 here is CASSLNRGAGNTIYF. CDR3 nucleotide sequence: TGTGCCAGCAGCTTAAACAGGGGTGCTGGAAACACCATATATTTT.